This T cell receptor beta chain comes out of a study of T cell responses to AZD1222 COVID-19 vaccine. Regarding the study as a whole: Baseline testing showed seropositivity in only a handful of AZD1222 recipients. Two doses of AZD1222 preceded a rise in Spike-specific TCR breadth and depth. Mostly white British, mostly female donors; authors suggested clonal diversity may be underestimated.

Turning to this clone: Its antigen is still unknown.

Sequenced by immunoSEQ multiplex PCR; TCRdb stores in-frame clones only, minus some. Counted here are 250,000 to 300,000 clones, approximately 94% occurring once; the ten biggest clones make up 0.5% to 0.7%. Analyses pooled second doses at about 4 or about 12 weeks. This sequence was found in an adult who received the AZD1222 COVID-19 vaccine. This sample comprised peripheral blood, obtained 28 days after the second AZD1222 dose.

Written as DNA, the CDR3 is TGTGCCAGCAGTTACAGCGGGGGGGATACCTACGAGCAGTACTTC. Its translation is CASSYSGGDTYEQYF. The chain has TRBV6-5 and TRBJ2-7, with 10 bases fitting TRBD2. Germline loops: CDR1 MNHEY, CDR2 SVGAGI. The V segment lost 2 bases and the J segment 2 bases; nucleotides outside the gene matches: 3. This CDR3 contains 15 residues.